This TCR beta chain originates from a study of blood T cell repertoires in COVID-19. The wider study: The cDNA or gDNA used as material had been derived from T cells, B-cell-depleted T cells, or PBMCs.

Under the authors' procedure: For nucleated cells, counts were estimated from reference gene primer amplification. The method was immunoSEQ multiplex PCR; TCRdb's version includes in-frame clones alone and lacks a portion of them. V, J and clone size reflect that table, while D and trimming were determined from the DNA. The sample has 55,000 to 65,000 clones, over 80% seen once. CDR3 length equals 9 residues. Those enrolled in Seattle joined during active infection and were followed longitudinally afterward. The receptor's source is a man aged 25-40 years with COVID-19, enrolled during active disease. Input material: peripheral blood. The V call is TRBV21-1, the J call TRBJ2-7; no DNA check was done on the table's D call, TRBD1. TRBV21-1 is labeled a pseudogene. The CDR3 nucleotides read TGTGCCAGCAGCCCCCCCCAGGGCGTC. This gives the protein CASSPPQGV.